The source of this T cell receptor (beta chain) is a study of blood T cell repertoires in COVID-19. Sequencing used immunoSEQ multiplex PCR; TCRdb keeps in-frame clones, though not all of them. Of almost 350,000 clones listed, about nine tenths are singletons. V shed 5 bases and J shed 0 bases, with 10 bases lying between them. CDR3 size: 14 residues. The germline CDR1 and CDR2 sequences are MNHEY and SVGEGT. The sequenced material came from PBMCs or T cells enriched from blood (not recorded which). This clonotype was sampled from a woman in her twenties or thirties who had been exposed to COVID-19. V is TRBV6-2 or TRBV6-3 and J is TRBJ1-1, with D possibly being TRBD1 (6 bases). CDR3 nucleotide sequence: TGTGCCAGCAGTCCGGGACACCTGAACACTGAAGCTTTCTTT. Amino acids: CASSPGHLNTEAFF.